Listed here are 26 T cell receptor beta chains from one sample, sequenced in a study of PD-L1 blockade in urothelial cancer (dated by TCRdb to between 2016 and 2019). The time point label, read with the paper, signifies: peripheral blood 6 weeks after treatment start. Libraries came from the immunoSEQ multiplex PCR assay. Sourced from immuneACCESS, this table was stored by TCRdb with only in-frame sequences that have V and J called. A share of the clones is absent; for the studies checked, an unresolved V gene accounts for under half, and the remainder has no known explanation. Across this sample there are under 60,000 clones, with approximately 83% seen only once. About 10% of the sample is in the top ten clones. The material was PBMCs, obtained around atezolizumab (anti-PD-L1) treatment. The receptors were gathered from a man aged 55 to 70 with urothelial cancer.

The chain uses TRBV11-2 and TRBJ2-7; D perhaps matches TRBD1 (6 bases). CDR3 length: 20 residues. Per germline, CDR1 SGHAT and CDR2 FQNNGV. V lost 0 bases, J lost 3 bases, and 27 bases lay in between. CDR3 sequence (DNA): TGTGCCAGCAGCTTAGATCTACAGGGCTTATCCCATCTTTCCTACTACGAGCAGTACTTC. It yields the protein CASSLDLQGLSHLSYYEQYF.

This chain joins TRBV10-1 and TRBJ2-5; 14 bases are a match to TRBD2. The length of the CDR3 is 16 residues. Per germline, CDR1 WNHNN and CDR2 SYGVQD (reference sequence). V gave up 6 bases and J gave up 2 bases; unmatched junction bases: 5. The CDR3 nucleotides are TGCGCCAGCAGCACCGGACTAGCGGGGGGACAAGAGACCCAGTACTTC. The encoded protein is CASSTGLAGGQETQYF.

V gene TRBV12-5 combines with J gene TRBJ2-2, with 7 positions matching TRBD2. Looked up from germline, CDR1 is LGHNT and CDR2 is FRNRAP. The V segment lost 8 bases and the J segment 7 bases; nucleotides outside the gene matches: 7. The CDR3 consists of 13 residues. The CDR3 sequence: CASMAGDHGELFF. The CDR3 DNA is TGTGCTAGTATGGCGGGGGACCACGGGGAGCTGTTTTTT.

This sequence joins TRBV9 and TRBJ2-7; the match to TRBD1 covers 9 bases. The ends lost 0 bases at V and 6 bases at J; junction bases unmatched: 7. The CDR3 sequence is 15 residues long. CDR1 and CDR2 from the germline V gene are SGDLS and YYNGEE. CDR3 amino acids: CASSVEGQGLSEQYF. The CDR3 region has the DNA TGTGCCAGCAGCGTAGAGGGACAGGGTCTGTCCGAGCAGTACTTC.

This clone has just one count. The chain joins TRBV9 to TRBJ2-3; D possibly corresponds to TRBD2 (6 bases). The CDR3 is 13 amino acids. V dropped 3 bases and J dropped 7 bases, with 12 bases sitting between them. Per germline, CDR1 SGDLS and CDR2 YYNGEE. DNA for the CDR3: TGTGCCAGCAGCGCCCGGGAGTCGAATACGCAGTATTTT. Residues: CASSARESNTQYF.

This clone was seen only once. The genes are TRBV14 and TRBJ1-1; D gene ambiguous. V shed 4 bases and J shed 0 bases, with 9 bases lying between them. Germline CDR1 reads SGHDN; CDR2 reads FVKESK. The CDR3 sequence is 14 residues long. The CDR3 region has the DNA TGTGCCAGCAGCCCTCCGGGAATGAACACTGAAGCTTTCTTT. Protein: CASSPPGMNTEAFF.

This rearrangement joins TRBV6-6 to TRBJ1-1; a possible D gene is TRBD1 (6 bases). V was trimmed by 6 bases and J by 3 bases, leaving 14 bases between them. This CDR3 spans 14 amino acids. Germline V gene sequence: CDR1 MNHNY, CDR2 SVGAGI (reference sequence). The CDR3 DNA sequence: TGTGCCAGCAGGATACAGGGCTCCGACACTGAAGCTTTCTTT. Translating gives CASRIQGSDTEAFF.

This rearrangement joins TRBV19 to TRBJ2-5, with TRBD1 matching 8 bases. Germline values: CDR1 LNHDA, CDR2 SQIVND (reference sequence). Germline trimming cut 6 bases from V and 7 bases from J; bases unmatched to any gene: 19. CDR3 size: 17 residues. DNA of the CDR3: TGTGCCAGTAGCAGGGGGCGTTTGGACTACCTGCTCGGGACCCAGTACTTC. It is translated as CASSRGRLDYLLGTQYF.

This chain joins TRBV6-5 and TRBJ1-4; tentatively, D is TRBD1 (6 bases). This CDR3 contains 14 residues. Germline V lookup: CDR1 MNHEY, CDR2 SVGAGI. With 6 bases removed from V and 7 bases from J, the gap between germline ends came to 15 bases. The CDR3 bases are TGTGCCAGCAGCCGACCGGGGGGCGGTGAAAAACTGTTTTTT. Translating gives CASSRPGGGEKLFF.

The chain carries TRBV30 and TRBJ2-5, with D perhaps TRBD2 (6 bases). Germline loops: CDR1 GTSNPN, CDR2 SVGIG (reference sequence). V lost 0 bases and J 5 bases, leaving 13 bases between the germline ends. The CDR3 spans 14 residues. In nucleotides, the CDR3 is TGTGCCTGGAGTGTATGGAGGGGCGGTGAGACCCAGTACTTC. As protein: CAWSVWRGGETQYF.

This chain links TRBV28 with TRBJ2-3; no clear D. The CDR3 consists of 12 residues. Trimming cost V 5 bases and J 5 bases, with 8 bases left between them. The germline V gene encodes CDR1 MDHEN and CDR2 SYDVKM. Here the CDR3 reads CASSADGDTQYF. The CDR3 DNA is TGTGCCAGCAGTGCGGATGGAGATACGCAGTATTTT.

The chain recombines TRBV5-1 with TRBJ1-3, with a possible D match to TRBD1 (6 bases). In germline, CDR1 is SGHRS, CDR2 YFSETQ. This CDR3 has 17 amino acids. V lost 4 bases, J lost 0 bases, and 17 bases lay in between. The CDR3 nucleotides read TGCGCCAGCAGCCCCGGAGTACAGGGTATCTCTGGAAACACCATATATTTT. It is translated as CASSPGVQGISGNTIYF.

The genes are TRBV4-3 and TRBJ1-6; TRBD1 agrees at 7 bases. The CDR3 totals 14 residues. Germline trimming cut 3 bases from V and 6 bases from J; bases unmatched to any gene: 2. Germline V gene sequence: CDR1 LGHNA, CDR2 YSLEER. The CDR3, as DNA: TGCGCCAGCAGCCAGGGGACAGTTAATTCACCCCTCCACTTT. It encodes CASSQGTVNSPLHF.

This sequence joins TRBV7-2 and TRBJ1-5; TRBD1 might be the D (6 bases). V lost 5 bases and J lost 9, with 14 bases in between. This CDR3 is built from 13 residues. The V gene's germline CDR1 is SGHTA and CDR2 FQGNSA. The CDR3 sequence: CASSPDRQWPQHF. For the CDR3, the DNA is TGTGCCAGCAGCCCGGACAGACAGTGGCCCCAGCATTTT.

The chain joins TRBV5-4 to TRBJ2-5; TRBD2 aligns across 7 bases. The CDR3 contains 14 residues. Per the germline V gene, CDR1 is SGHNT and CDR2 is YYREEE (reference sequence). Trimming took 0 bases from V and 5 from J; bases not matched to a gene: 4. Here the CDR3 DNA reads TGTGCCAGCAGCTTGGGCGGGGGACGGGAGACCCAGTACTTC. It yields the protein CASSLGGGRETQYF.

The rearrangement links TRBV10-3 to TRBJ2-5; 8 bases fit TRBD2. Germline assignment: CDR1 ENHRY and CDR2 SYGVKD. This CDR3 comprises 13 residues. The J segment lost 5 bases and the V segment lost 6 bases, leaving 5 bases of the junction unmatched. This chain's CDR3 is CAISPGLDETQYF. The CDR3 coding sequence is TGTGCCATCAGCCCGGGACTAGACGAGACCCAGTACTTC.

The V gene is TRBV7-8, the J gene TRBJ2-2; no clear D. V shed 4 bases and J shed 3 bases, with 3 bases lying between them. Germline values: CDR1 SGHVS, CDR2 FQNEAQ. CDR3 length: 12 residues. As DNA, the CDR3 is TGTGCCAGCAGCTCTCACACCGGGGAGCTGTTTTTT. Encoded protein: CASSSHTGELFF.

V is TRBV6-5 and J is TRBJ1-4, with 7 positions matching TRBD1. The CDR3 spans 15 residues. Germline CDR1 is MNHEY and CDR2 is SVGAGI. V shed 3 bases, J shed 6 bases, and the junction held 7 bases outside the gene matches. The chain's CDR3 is CASSYSGTEYEKLFF. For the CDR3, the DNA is TGTGCCAGCAGTTATTCCGGGACAGAATATGAAAAACTGTTTTTT.

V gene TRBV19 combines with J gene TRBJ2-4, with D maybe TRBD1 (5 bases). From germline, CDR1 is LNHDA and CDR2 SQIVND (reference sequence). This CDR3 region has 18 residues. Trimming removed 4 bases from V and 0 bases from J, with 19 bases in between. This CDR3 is CASSNLRTGDLAKNIQYF. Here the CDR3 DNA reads TGTGCCAGTAGTAACCTCCGAACAGGTGATCTAGCCAAAAACATTCAGTACTTC. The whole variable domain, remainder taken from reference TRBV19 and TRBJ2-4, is DGGITQSPKYLFRKEGQNVTLSCEQNLNHDAMYWYRQDPGQGLRLIYYSQIVNDFQKGDIAEGYSVSREKKESFPLTVTSAQKNPTAFYLCASSNLRTGDLAKNIQYFGAGTRLSVL.

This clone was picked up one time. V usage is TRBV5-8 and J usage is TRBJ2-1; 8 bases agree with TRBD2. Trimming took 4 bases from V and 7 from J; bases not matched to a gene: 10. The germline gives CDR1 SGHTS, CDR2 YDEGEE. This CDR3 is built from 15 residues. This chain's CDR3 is CASSRTSIFSNEQFF. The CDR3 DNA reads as TGTGCCAGCAGCCGGACTAGCATTTTTAGTAATGAGCAGTTCTTC.

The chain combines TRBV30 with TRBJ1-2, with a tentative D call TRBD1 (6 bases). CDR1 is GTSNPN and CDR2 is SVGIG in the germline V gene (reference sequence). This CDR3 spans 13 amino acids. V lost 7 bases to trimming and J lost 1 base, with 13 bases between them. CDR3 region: CAFGQKFNYGYTF. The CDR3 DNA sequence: TGTGCCTTCGGACAGAAATTTAACTATGGCTACACCTTC.

The CDR3 protein is CASSSRTSGSKNIQYF. CDR3 coding DNA: TGTGCCAGCAGCTCCAGGACTAGCGGGTCTAAAAACATTCAGTACTTC. The chain joins TRBV11-1 to TRBJ2-4, with 11 bases that match TRBD2. The CDR3 covers 16 residues. Germline V gene data show CDR1 as SGHAT and CDR2 as FQDESV (reference sequence). The junction had 6 bases not matched to a gene; V was cut back by 4 bases and J by 4 bases.

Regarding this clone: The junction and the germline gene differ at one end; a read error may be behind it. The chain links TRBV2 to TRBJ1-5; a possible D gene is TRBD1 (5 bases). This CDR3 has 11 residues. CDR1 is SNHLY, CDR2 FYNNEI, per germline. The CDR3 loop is CASSSQGMLAF. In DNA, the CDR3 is TGTGCCAGCAGTAGTCAGGGTATGCTGGCCTTT.

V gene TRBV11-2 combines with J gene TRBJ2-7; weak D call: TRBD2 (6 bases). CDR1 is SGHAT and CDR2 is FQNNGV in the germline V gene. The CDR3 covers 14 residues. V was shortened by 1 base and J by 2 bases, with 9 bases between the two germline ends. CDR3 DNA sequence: TGTGCCAGCAGCTTAGTGCGGGGCCCCTACGAGCAGTACTTC. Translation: CASSLVRGPYEQYF.

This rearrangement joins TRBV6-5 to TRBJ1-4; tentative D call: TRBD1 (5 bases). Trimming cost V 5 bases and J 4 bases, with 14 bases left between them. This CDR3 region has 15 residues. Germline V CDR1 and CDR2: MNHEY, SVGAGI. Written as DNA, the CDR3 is TGTGCCAGCAGTCTAGGGGCAGTCAATAATGAAAAACTGTTTTTT. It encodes CASSLGAVNNEKLFF.

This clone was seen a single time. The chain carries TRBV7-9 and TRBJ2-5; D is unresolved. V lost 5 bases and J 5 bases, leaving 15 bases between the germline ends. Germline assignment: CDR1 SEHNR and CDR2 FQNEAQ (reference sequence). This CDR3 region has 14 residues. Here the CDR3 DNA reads TGTGCCAGCAGCCGAGTTTACCTTGCGGAGACCCAGTACTTC. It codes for CASSRVYLAETQYF.